This TCR beta chain was recovered during a study of blood T cells in healthy people across ages. This CDR3 has 13 residues. V lost 3 bases, J lost 11 bases, and 17 bases lay in between. The germline V gene encodes CDR1 SGDLS and CDR2 YYNGEE. Next came a second PCR, run for about 6 to 12 cycles, which used a sample-barcoded 5' primer along with a J-beta primer mix. MiXCR, run by TCRdb on the 5' RACE reads, gives a single entry per CDR3 protein. The sample holds some 940,000 distinct CDR3 sequences, roughly 28% seen once. Separately, the same data were catalogued under a study of T cells of mothers and their children.

The rearrangement links TRBV9 to TRBJ2-5; the D gene is possibly TRBD1 (6 bases). The TCR sequence derives from a woman in her thirties or forties in good health. The sequencing sample was made of blood. The CDR3 DNA reads TGTGCCAGCAGCGGACAGGCAGACAATGAGCAGTACTTC. Translated, it gives CASSGQADNEQYF.